This TCR beta chain was documented in a study of CXCR3-negative and CXCR3-positive naive CD8 T cells. The germline V gene encodes CDR1 SGHAT and CDR2 FQNNGV. The CDR3 sequence is 21 residues long. Libraries were UMI-labeled 5' RACE TRB cDNA. Reprocessing the 5' RACE reads, TCRdb reports a single entry for every CDR3 protein and omits DNA. This table lists some 100,000 distinct CDR3 sequences. Triplicate sorting captured some 290,000 cells each from every CD8+ T cell subset. Study-level results: More hydrophobic TRB CDR3s occurred in CXCR3-positive than in CXCR3-negative naive cells.

To note about this clonotype: What it recognizes is unknown.

This chain uses TRBV11-2 with TRBJ2-1; TCRdb's assignment of TRBD2 cannot be checked, as there is no DNA. The TCR was taken from a human donor in good health. Some clones in this sample may be carry-over from other donors' samples. Sequencing was done on a sample of naive CXCR3+ CD8+ T cells from blood. Subset given: CD45RO-CCR7+CD27+CD95- naive CD8+ T cells expressing CXCR3 (TNR3+). The CDR3: CASSRPDWTSGSPATYNEQFF.